The clone carrying this T cell receptor beta chain was found many times. Its specificity is unknown. CDR3 length: 15 residues. V was trimmed by 3 bases and J by 7 bases, leaving 18 bases between them. Germline CDR1 reads SGHAT; CDR2 reads FQNNGV. This sample was included in a study of T-cell memory formation after mild COVID-19. Overall study: The two donors had largely donor-specific TCR clusters.

TCRdb re-called the 5' RACE reads through MiXCR, storing one row per CDR3 protein. This table has around 35,000 distinct CDR3 sequences, 7% to 9.5% appearing once. Study-wide results and caveats: Clones that contracted clustered mainly in CM and EM if CD4+ and in EMRA if CD8+.

The chain links TRBV11-2 to TRBJ1-1; no clear D gene. The source material was PBMCs or a T cell subset sorted from them (not recorded which). The sequence came from a man younger than 35 who had mild COVID-19 (a few samples of this study predate the infection). Cell type and time point are not known. The CDR3 region is CASSLSGRGRGEAFF. The CDR3 DNA reads as TGTGCCAGCAGCTTGAGTGGAAGAGGACGGGGTGAAGCTTTCTTT.